The entry that follows covers one T cell receptor beta chain sequence. Its antigen is currently unknown. Germline CDR1 SGHAT, CDR2 FQNNGV. The CDR3 is 17 amino acids. The data belong to a study of OX40 agonist ivuxolimab in advanced cancers. Method: immunoSEQ multiplex PCR; TCRdb's copy keeps in-frame clones and lacks some. The sample holds about 46,000 clones; 89% are singletons and the top ten take 12%. Study-wide results and caveats: Doses of 0.1 to 3.0 mg/kg were accompanied by clonal expansion of CD4+ and CD8+ blood T cells by week 6. The average count of expanded clones was higher among CD8+ T cells than among CD4+.

Sequencing used CD4+ or CD8+ T cells sorted from blood, obtained in a trial of the OX40 agonist ivuxolimab. The sequence was obtained from an adult with an advanced solid tumor such as melanoma, head and neck, liver or kidney cancer. The chain carries TRBV11-2 and TRBJ2-5; 8 bases align to TRBD2. TRBJ2-7 explains the end of the DNA better; the J call may be wrong. For the CDR3, the DNA is TGTGCCAGCAGCTTAGCACCCCCGACTAGCGCTAGCTACGAGCAGTACTTC. It codes for CASSLAPPTSASYEQYF.